This T cell receptor beta chain was obtained from a study of blood T cell repertoires in COVID-19. Study information: Italy, Spain and the United States were the sources of the convalescent and acute COVID-19 samples. Nucleic acid was either cDNA or gDNA, and it came from T cells, B-cell-depleted T cells, or PBMCs.

The germline CDR1 and CDR2 sequences are SGHAT and FQNNGV. The CDR3 is 17 residues long. With 3 bases clipped from V and 7 bases from J, the junction kept 11 bases outside the gene matches. This clone was observed once. Under the authors' procedure: Estimates of nucleated cell counts were drawn from the amplification of reference gene primers. Assay: immunoSEQ multiplex PCR; the TCRdb copy retains only in-frame clones and omits some. Clone size and V and J calls were adopted from that table, with D and trimming inferred from the DNA. Among 150,000 or so clones listed, roughly four fifths were seen once.

The genes are TRBV11-2 and TRBJ1-6; TRBD1 agrees at 8 bases. The sample taken for sequencing was peripheral blood. This TCR came from a human donor with acute or convalescent COVID-19. The donor label of this sample is uncertain. The CDR3 reads CASSFYALDRVNSPLHF. As DNA, the CDR3 is TGTGCCAGCAGCTTCTACGCCTTGGACAGGGTAAATTCACCCCTCCACTTT.